Only a few counts were recorded for the clone carrying this T cell receptor beta chain. Its antigen is undetermined. The sample originates from a study of blood T cells in healthy people across ages. The donors, aged about 6 to 90, were healthy Caucasians from Russia. Using a J-beta primer mix together with a sample-barcoded 5' primer, a second PCR was run for about 6 to 12 cycles. Every cDNA was tagged by a template-switch adaptor with 12 random nucleotides. TCRdb independently ran MiXCR on the 5' RACE reads; one entry per CDR3 protein. The sample has hundreds of thousands of distinct CDR3 sequences; more than 40% are singletons. Findings of the study overall: There was no known CMV status for donors, so expanded clonotype changes were possibly confounded. The percentage of naive T cells correlated strongly with TCR beta diversity.

Unmatched junction bases numbered 6, after V lost 0 bases and J lost 4 bases. The CDR3 sequence is 15 residues long. CDR1 and CDR2 from the germline V gene are DFQATT and SNEGSKA (reference sequence). Specimen: blood. The clonotype comes from a woman aged 55-70 years in good health. This chain uses TRBV20-1 with TRBJ2-7; the match to TRBD2 covers 10 bases. The CDR3 sequence is CSARDATSGVYEQYF. The CDR3 DNA reads TGCAGTGCTAGAGATGCCACTAGCGGGGTGTACGAGCAGTACTTC.